The next 24 T cell receptor beta chains were all read from a single sample in a study of technical replicates of blood from several donors. Method: immunoSEQ multiplex PCR; TCRdb's copy keeps in-frame clones and lacks some. This table has about 88,000 clones, approximately 95% appearing once. Input material: T cells isolated from PBMCs. The receptor source for this set is a human donor in good health.

The rearrangement joins TRBV7-6 to TRBJ2-3; D remains ambiguous. Germline V gene lookup returns CDR1 SGHVS and CDR2 FNYEAQ. The V and J ends lost 4 bases and 3 bases respectively, with 5 bases between them. CDR3 length: 12 residues. DNA of the CDR3: TGTGCCAGCAGCTCCCTAACAGATACGCAGTATTTT. Translated: CASSSLTDTQYF. The complete variable domain, with remaining parts taken from reference TRBV7-6 and TRBJ2-3, reads GAGVSQSPRYKVTKRGQDVALRCDPISGHVSLYWYRQALGQGPEFLTYFNYEAQQDKSGLPNDRFSAERPEGSISTLTIQRTEQRDSAMYRCASSSLTDTQYFGPGTRLTVL.

The rearrangement links TRBV13 to TRBJ2-7, with TRBD2 identical over 7 bases. V dropped 5 bases and J dropped 4; count of bases not matched to a gene: 8. CDR1 PRHDT and CDR2 FYEKMQ come from the germline V gene (reference sequence). CDR3 size: 14 residues. The CDR3 sequence is CASSRSGTKYEQYF. The CDR3 bases are TGTGCCAGCAGCCGCTCCGGGACTAAATACGAGCAGTACTTC.

This clone has more than one count but fewer than ten. The chain combines TRBV2 with TRBJ1-1, with 9 bases matching TRBD1. Germline-derived CDR1 and CDR2 are SNHLY and FYNNEI. The CDR3 is 14 residues long. Germline trimming cut 6 bases from V and 4 bases from J; bases unmatched to any gene: 6. The CDR3 region is CASRGDREITEAFF. CDR3 bases: TGTGCCAGCAGAGGGGACAGGGAAATCACTGAAGCTTTCTTT.

The chain is built from TRBV30 and TRBJ2-5; a possible D gene is TRBD1 (5 bases). This CDR3 region has 13 residues. The V and J ends lost 1 base and 3 bases respectively, with 9 bases between them. Germline V lookup: CDR1 GTSNPN, CDR2 SVGIG (reference sequence). CDR3 sequence: CAWSGSGKETQYF. The CDR3 DNA reads TGTGCCTGGAGTGGATCAGGGAAAGAGACCCAGTACTTC.

V gene TRBV28 combines with J gene TRBJ1-3, with 7 bases fitting TRBD1. This CDR3 has 14 amino acids. V gave up 6 bases and J gave up 4 bases; unmatched junction bases: 6. CDR1 MDHEN and CDR2 SYDVKM come from the germline V gene. The CDR3 loop reads CASRSTGEGNTIYF. CDR3 DNA sequence: TGTGCCAGCAGATCTACAGGGGAAGGAAACACCATATATTTT.

This clone turned up a few times. In DNA, the CDR3 is TGTGCCAGCAGCTTGGAAGGGGGTCAGCCCCAGCATTTT. Residues: CASSLEGGQPQHF. The V and J genes are TRBV5-6 and TRBJ1-5; the D gene is possibly TRBD1 (6 bases). V was clipped by 0 bases and J by 6 bases, with 7 bases between them. CDR3 size: 13 residues. Germline CDR1 reads SGHDT; CDR2 reads YYEEEE. The whole variable domain, filled in from reference TRBV5-6 and TRBJ1-5, reads DAGVTQSPTHLIKTRGQQVTLRCSPKSGHDTVSWYQQALGQGPQFIFQYYEEEERQRGNFPDRFSGHQFPNYSSELNVNALLLGDSALYLCASSLEGGQPQHFGDGTRLSIL.

The CDR3 reads CASSYHREVYEQYF. The CDR3 DNA is TGTGCCAGCAGTTACCACAGGGAAGTCTACGAGCAGTACTTC. The chain carries TRBV6-5 and TRBJ2-7; D possibly corresponds to TRBD1 (6 bases). V lost 2 bases and J 3 bases, leaving 11 bases between the germline ends. Germline V gives CDR1 MNHEY, CDR2 SVGAGI. There are 14 residues in the CDR3.

This chain joins TRBV2 and TRBJ1-2; TRBD1 agrees at 10 bases. The CDR3 is made up of 16 amino acids. With 0 bases clipped from V and 3 bases from J, the junction kept 4 bases outside the gene matches. The V gene's germline CDR1 is SNHLY and CDR2 FYNNEI. The CDR3: CASSEAGQGRDYGYTF. As DNA, the CDR3 is TGTGCCAGCAGTGAAGCGGGACAGGGGCGAGACTATGGCTACACCTTC.

This clone was seen just once. The chain has TRBV14 and TRBJ1-2; 7 nucleotides line up with TRBD1. Germline CDR1 and CDR2: SGHDN and FVKESK. The CDR3 is 13 residues long. V was pared by 3 bases and J by 4 bases, with 2 bases of the junction left unmatched. This CDR3 reads CASSQAGGYGYTF. For the CDR3, the DNA is TGTGCCAGCAGCCAGGCAGGGGGCTATGGCTACACCTTC.

The chain combines TRBV7-8 with TRBJ1-4, with D possibly being TRBD1 (6 bases). CDR1 and CDR2 (germline): SGHVS, FQNEAQ. The CDR3 is 15 amino acids. V was trimmed by 3 bases and J by 7 bases, leaving 15 bases between them. This chain's CDR3 is CASSFTGIGREKLFF. DNA of the CDR3: TGTGCCAGCAGCTTTACAGGGATCGGGCGTGAAAAACTGTTTTTT.

V is TRBV4-3 and J is TRBJ1-2, with 9 bases aligning to TRBD1. Germline V gene lookup returns CDR1 LGHNA and CDR2 YSLEER. CDR3 length: 16 residues. The V segment lost 0 bases and the J segment 5 bases; nucleotides outside the gene matches: 7. The CDR3 coding sequence is TGCGCCAGCAGCCAAGATCTCCGGGACAGGGTATATGGCTACACCTTC. It encodes CASSQDLRDRVYGYTF.

The V call is TRBV9, the J call TRBJ2-2; a weak D match, TRBD1 (6 bases). The germline V gene encodes CDR1 SGDLS and CDR2 YYNGEE. V was clipped by 3 bases and J by 3 bases, with 15 bases between them. This CDR3 has 16 amino acids. The CDR3 DNA sequence: TGTGCCAGCAGCGAATATGAGACAGGCTACACCGGGGAGCTGTTTTTT. This sequence encodes CASSEYETGYTGELFF. The full variable domain, in which reference TRBV9 and TRBJ2-2 provide the parts outside the CDR3, is DSGVTQTPKHLITATGQRVTLRCSPRSGDLSVYWYQQSLDQGLQFLIQYYNGEERAKGNILERFSAQQFPDLHSELNLSSLELGDSALYFCASSEYETGYTGELFFGEGSRLTVL.

The chain recombines TRBV6-5 with TRBJ2-6, with D perhaps matching TRBD2 (6 bases). The germline CDR1 and CDR2 sequences are MNHEY and SVGAGI. V lost 5 bases and J 6 bases, leaving 11 bases between the germline ends. This CDR3 is 14 amino acids long. CDR3 amino acids: CASSGGTEANVLTF. The CDR3 region has the DNA TGTGCCAGCAGTGGCGGGACCGAGGCCAACGTCCTGACTTTC.

The chain combines TRBV9 with TRBJ2-7; the match to TRBD2 covers 9 bases. From germline, CDR1 is SGDLS and CDR2 YYNGEE. CDR3 size: 15 residues. The V and J ends lost 4 bases and 4 bases, in that order; junction bases with no gene match: 9. CDR3 region: CASSPYSGSGYEQYF. CDR3 bases: TGTGCCAGCAGCCCGTATAGCGGGAGCGGTTACGAGCAGTACTTC.

The rearrangement uses TRBV27 and TRBJ2-1; 9 positions agree with TRBD2. Germline values: CDR1 MNHEY, CDR2 SMNVEV (reference sequence). V shed 2 bases, J shed 6 bases, and the junction held 5 bases outside the gene matches. The CDR3 is 15 residues long. CDR3 sequence (DNA): TGTGCCAGCAGTTTAGGACCTAGCGGGATCAATGAGCAGTTCTTC. Residues: CASSLGPSGINEQFF.

V gene TRBV5-1 combines with J gene TRBJ2-3; 13 nucleotides match TRBD2. Trimming at V came to 4 bases and at J to 3 bases, leaving 11 bases not matched to a gene. The CDR3 totals 18 residues. Germline V gene data show CDR1 as SGHRS and CDR2 as YFSETQ. The CDR3 sequence: CASSTGLAGVGLTDTQYF. DNA of the CDR3: TGCGCCAGCAGCACCGGACTAGCGGGAGTTGGTTTGACAGATACGCAGTATTTT.

The V and J genes are TRBV19 and TRBJ2-2; D possibly corresponds to TRBD1 (6 bases). CDR1 LNHDA and CDR2 SQIVND come from the germline V gene (reference sequence). V lost 5 bases and J lost 5, with 15 bases in between. The CDR3 has 15 residues. The CDR3 DNA follows: TGTGCCAGTAGTCTACAGGGCGGGTCGACCGGGGAGCTGTTTTTT. This translates into CASSLQGGSTGELFF.

The J gene is TRBJ2-5, the V gene TRBV10-3; TRBD1 might be the D (6 bases). CDR1 is ENHRY and CDR2 is SYGVKD in the germline V gene. This CDR3 is 13 amino acids long. The germline V and J ends were trimmed by 6 bases and 5 bases, with 13 bases remaining between them. CDR3 protein: CAISPTGSETQYF. The CDR3 nucleotides are TGTGCCATCAGCCCAACAGGGAGTGAGACCCAGTACTTC.

The rearrangement joins TRBV9 to TRBJ2-1; D might be TRBD2 (7 bases). CDR3 length: 14 residues. Trimming took 3 bases from V and 7 from J, leaving 14 bases between them. Germline CDR1 SGDLS, CDR2 YYNGEE. In nucleotides, the CDR3 is TGTGCCAGCAGCGCAGGGGACTACTGGAATGAGCAGTTCTTC. It yields the protein CASSAGDYWNEQFF.

This clone was detected only once. The chain recombines TRBV30 with TRBJ1-2, with D unclear. Trimming pared 6 bases from V and 8 bases from J, leaving 10 bases between. Per the germline V gene, CDR1 is GTSNPN and CDR2 is SVGIG (reference sequence). The CDR3 sequence is 10 residues long. CDR3 nucleotide sequence: TGTGCCTGTTTTGTACAGGGCTACACCTTC. As protein: CACFVQGYTF.

This chain connects TRBV7-3 to TRBJ2-3, with 13 bases aligning to TRBD2. CDR1 is SGHTA, CDR2 FQGTGA, per germline. The CDR3 is 16 amino acids. V was pared by 5 bases and J by 3 bases, with 5 bases of the junction left unmatched. The CDR3 region is CASSQGLAGATDTQYF. Written as DNA, the CDR3 is TGTGCCAGCAGCCAAGGACTAGCGGGAGCAACAGATACGCAGTATTTT.

The rearrangement joins TRBV2 to TRBJ1-2; a weak D match, TRBD1 (6 bases). V was clipped by 6 bases and J by 14 bases, with 28 bases between them. CDR3 length: 15 residues. The germline CDR1 and CDR2 sequences are SNHLY and FYNNEI. The CDR3 loop reads CASRLEANRAPGSTF. In nucleotides, the CDR3 is TGTGCCAGCAGACTCGAAGCAAACAGGGCTCCGGGCTCGACCTTC.

The V and J genes are TRBV19 and TRBJ2-7; TRBD2 aligns across 7 bases. Germline V gene data show CDR1 as LNHDA and CDR2 as SQIVND (reference sequence). Germline trimming cut 6 bases from V and 0 bases from J; bases unmatched to any gene: 8. This CDR3 contains 15 residues. The CDR3 nucleotides are TGTGCCAGTAGCGACTCTTGGGGGGGCTCCTACGAGCAGTACTTC. Amino acid sequence: CASSDSWGGSYEQYF.

This clone has just one count. This chain connects TRBV14 to TRBJ2-2; D ambiguous. V lost 1 base, J lost 0 bases, and 9 bases lay in between. Germline assignment: CDR1 SGHDN and CDR2 FVKESK. The CDR3 is 16 amino acids. The CDR3 DNA reads as TGTGCCAGCAGCCAAGTGGAGCTTACGAACACCGGGGAGCTGTTTTTT. Translating it yields CASSQVELTNTGELFF.